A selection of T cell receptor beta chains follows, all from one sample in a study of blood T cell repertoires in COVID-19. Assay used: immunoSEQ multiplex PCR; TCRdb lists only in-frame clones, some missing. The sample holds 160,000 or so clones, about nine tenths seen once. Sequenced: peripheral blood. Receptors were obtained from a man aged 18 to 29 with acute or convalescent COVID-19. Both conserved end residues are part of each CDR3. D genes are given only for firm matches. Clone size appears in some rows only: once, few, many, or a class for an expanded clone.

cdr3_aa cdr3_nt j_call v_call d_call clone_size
CASSIERSRANQPQHF TGTGCCAGTAGTATAGAAAGGAGCAGGGCAAATCAGCCCCAGCATTTT TRBJ1-5 TRBV19 - -
CASSPWTSGVSTDTQYF TGTGCCAGCAGCCCTTGGACTAGCGGGGTGAGCACAGATACGCAGTATTTT TRBJ2-3 TRBV3-1/TRBV3-2 TRBD2 -
CASSYSPGVGGNTIYF TGTGCCAGCAGTTACTCCCCGGGGGTTGGAGGAAACACCATATATTTT TRBJ1-3 TRBV6-5 - -
CASSPRTSGAGELFF TGTGCCAGCAGCCCTCGGACTAGCGGGGCCGGGGAGCTGTTTTTT TRBJ2-2 TRBV7-9 TRBD2 once
CASARTGPIDEQYF TGTGCCAGTGCTCGGACAGGCCCAATCGATGAGCAGTACTTC TRBJ2-7 TRBV19 TRBD1 -
CASRRTGGTHTEAFF TGTGCCAGCAGACGAACAGGGGGTACGCACACTGAAGCTTTCTTT TRBJ1-1 TRBV6-5 TRBD1 -
CASRHTGDQETQYF TGTGCCAGCAGGCATACAGGGGACCAAGAGACCCAGTACTTC TRBJ2-5 TRBV27 TRBD1 -
CASSWSVGHYEAFF TGTGCCAGCAGCTGGAGTGTCGGACACTATGAAGCTTTCTTT TRBJ1-1 TRBV5-4 - -
CARGGEGGTNQPQHF TGTGCCCGCGGGGGGGAAGGGGGGACCAATCAGCCCCAGCATTTT TRBJ1-5 TRBV6-5 - -
CASSHQLGPFIGEAFF TGCGCCAGCAGCCACCAATTAGGGCCGTTTATTGGGGAGGCTTTCTTT TRBJ1-1 TRBV4-1 - -
CASSRGGDTEAFF TGTGCCAGCAGCCGCGGAGGGGACACTGAAGCTTTCTTT TRBJ1-1 TRBV11-3 - -
CASGDRGTNEKLFF TGTGCCAGTGGCGACAGGGGGACTAATGAAAAACTGTTTTTT TRBJ1-4 TRBV19 TRBD1 -
CASSFGLAGTADTQYF TGTGCCAGCAGTTTCGGACTAGCGGGAACAGCAGATACGCAGTATTTT TRBJ2-3 TRBV6-6 TRBD2 -